This T cell receptor (beta chain) was identified in a study of T cell responses to AZD1222 COVID-19 vaccine. The germline gives CDR1 SEHNR, CDR2 FQNEAQ (reference sequence). Trimming took 4 bases from V and 5 from J, leaving 11 bases between them. CDR3 length: 13 amino acids. Data came from immunoSEQ multiplex PCR; TCRdb stores just in-frame clones and leaves some out. The table has roughly 100,000 clones, approximately 87% seen once. The material sequenced was peripheral blood, taken on day 0 of AZD1222 vaccination. This clonotype was obtained from an adult in good health. The chain employs TRBV7-9 and TRBJ1-1; possible D gene TRBD1, 5 bases. Here the CDR3 reads CASSSWGGTEAFF. DNA for the CDR3: TGTGCCAGCAGCTCCTGGGGGGGAACTGAAGCTTTCTTT.